The rows below give T cell receptor beta chains drawn from one sample of a study of OX40 agonist ivuxolimab in advanced cancers. Assay used: immunoSEQ multiplex PCR; TCRdb lists only in-frame clones, some missing. This sample has about 72,000 clones; roughly 86% occur once, and the top ten carry over 2.5%. The sequencing here drew on CD4+ or CD8+ T cells sorted from blood, taken in a trial of the OX40 agonist ivuxolimab. Every receptor here comes from an adult with an advanced solid tumor such as melanoma, head and neck, liver or kidney cancer. CDR3s include the opening cysteine and the closing phenylalanine or tryptophan. The D gene is left open where the match is weak. Clone size, where shown, is once, few, many, or a class for clones that have expanded.

d_gene	v_gene	abundance	j_gene	CDR3aa	CDR3nt
TRBD1	TRBV7-6	-	TRBJ1-2	CASSSTGGRGYGYTF	TGTGCCAGCAGCTCCACAGGGGGTCGGGGCTATGGCTACACCTTC
TRBD1	TRBV7-8	-	TRBJ1-2	CASSLTGGAYGYTF	TGTGCCAGCAGCCTGACAGGGGGCGCGTATGGCTACACCTTC
-	TRBV2	-	TRBJ1-4	CASSRGINEKLFF	TGTGCCAGCAGCCGAGGAATTAATGAAAAACTGTTTTTT
-	TRBV6-5	-	TRBJ1-1	CAERLSGDTEAFF	TGTGCCGAGAGACTGAGTGGGGACACTGAAGCTTTCTTT
-	TRBV11-1	-	TRBJ1-1	CASSLVRSTEAFF	TGTGCCAGCAGCTTAGTGAGGTCTACTGAAGCTTTCTTT
-	TRBV30	-	TRBJ1-5	CAWSVQPNQPQHF	TGTGCCTGGAGTGTTCAACCTAATCAGCCCCAGCATTTT
-	TRBV6-1	-	TRBJ1-2	CASSEAARLGGYTF	TGTGCCAGCAGTGAAGCGGCGAGATTAGGTGGCTACACCTTC
-	TRBV7-2	-	TRBJ2-5	CASSLSLQETQYF	TGTGCCAGCAGCCTGTCCCTCCAAGAGACCCAGTACTTC
-	TRBV6-1	-	TRBJ1-5	CASSVAGDNQPQHF	TGTGCCAGCAGTGTGGCAGGAGACAATCAGCCCCAGCATTTT
-	TRBV5-6	-	TRBJ2-1	CASSLYNEQFF	TGTGCCAGCAGCTTGTACAATGAGCAGTTCTTC
-	TRBV15	-	TRBJ2-7	CATSRQSSYEQYF	TGTGCCACCAGCCGACAGAGCTCCTACGAGCAGTACTTC
-	TRBV4-2	-	TRBJ1-1	CASSLEGTLNTEAFF	TGTGCCAGCAGCTTGGAGGGGACATTGAACACTGAAGCTTTCTTT
-	TRBV27	once	TRBJ1-5	CASSPLPLVGSNQPQHF	TGTGCCAGCAGTCCATTGCCACTAGTAGGTAGCAATCAGCCCCAGCATTTT
-	TRBV5-6	once	TRBJ1-2	CASKLERLRGRDYGYTF	TGTGCCAGCAAGCTTGAGCGGTTACGGGGGCGCGACTATGGCTACACCTTC
-	TRBV23-1	once	TRBJ2-7	CASSQSKQFDSYEQYF	TGCGCCAGCAGTCAATCGAAACAATTTGACTCCTACGAGCAGTACTTC
-	TRBV27	-	TRBJ2-5	CASSWTGDQETQYF	TGTGCCAGCAGTTGGACGGGGGATCAAGAGACCCAGTACTTC
-	TRBV4-1	-	TRBJ1-5	CASSQGTGRRYSNQPQHF	TGCGCCAGCAGCCAAGGTACAGGGAGACGGTATAGCAATCAGCCCCAGCATTTT
TRBD1	TRBV5-1	once	TRBJ2-2	CASYRTGDTGELFF	TGCGCCAGCTATCGGACAGGGGACACCGGGGAGCTGTTTTTT
-	TRBV18	once	TRBJ2-5	CASSPIVVKTQYF	TGTGCCAGCTCACCTATCGTTGTGAAGACCCAGTACTTC
-	TRBV6-5	-	TRBJ1-5	CATRLGRVSNQPQHF	TGTGCCACCCGGTTGGGCCGTGTGAGCAATCAGCCCCAGCATTTT
-	TRBV6-8	-	TRBJ2-7	CASSYSWRPTYEQYF	TGTGCCAGCAGTTACTCCTGGAGACCAACCTACGAGCAGTACTTC
-	TRBV28	-	TRBJ1-4	CASSRGQGTEEKLFF	TGTGCCAGCAGTCGGGGGCAGGGTACAGAGGAAAAACTGTTTTTT
-	TRBV10-1	-	TRBJ1-2	CASSEGLAGYTF	TGCGCCAGCAGTGAGGGACTCGCCGGCTACACCTTC
-	TRBV6-5	-	TRBJ2-5	CASSQRETQYF	TGTGCCAGCAGCCAGAGGGAGACCCAGTACTTC
TRBD1	TRBV6-5	-	TRBJ1-2	CASSYWEGDRVDGYTF	TGTGCCAGCAGTTACTGGGAGGGCGACAGGGTCGATGGCTACACCTTC
-	TRBV7-6	few	TRBJ1-2	CASSSPMSDGYTF	TGTGCCAGCAGCTCCCCGATGAGCGATGGCTACACCTTC
TRBD2	TRBV7-8	-	TRBJ2-7	CASSLELAGEQYF	TGTGCCAGCAGCTTAGAACTAGCGGGCGAGCAGTACTTC
-	TRBV14	-	TRBJ1-6	CASSQEGRINSPLHF	TGTGCCAGCAGCCAAGAAGGACGGATTAATTCACCCCTCCACTTT
TRBD2	TRBV10-3	-	TRBJ2-1	CAIGLGASGGNEQFF	TGTGCCATCGGGCTCGGGGCTAGCGGGGGCAATGAGCAGTTCTTC
-	TRBV29-1	-	TRBJ2-2	CSVEDLRGSSGELFF	TGCAGCGTTGAAGATCTCAGGGGTTCGTCCGGGGAGCTGTTTTTT
-	TRBV6-5	-	TRBJ2-2	CASSYLLGQTGELFF	TGTGCCAGCAGTTACCTTCTTGGACAGACCGGGGAGCTGTTTTTT
-	TRBV15	-	TRBJ1-5	CATSRRYRVQPQHF	TGTGCCACCAGCAGACGTTACAGGGTTCAGCCCCAGCATTTT
-	TRBV5-1	-	TRBJ2-3	CASSFTGLSTDTQYF	TGCGCCAGCAGCTTTACAGGGCTCAGCACAGATACGCAGTATTTT
TRBD2	TRBV28	-	TRBJ2-7	CATGNGGTYEQYF	TGTGCCACCGGGAACGGGGGGACCTACGAGCAGTACTTC
-	TRBV6-5	once	TRBJ1-2	CASRQGGVYYGYTF	TGTGCCAGCAGACAAGGGGGTGTGTACTATGGCTACACCTTC
-	TRBV18	once	TRBJ2-7	CASSQRWNGYEQYF	TGTGCCAGCTCCCAACGATGGAATGGCTACGAGCAGTACTTC
-	TRBV10-1	-	TRBJ2-5	CANRDPREETQYF	TGCGCCAATCGGGACCCTCGGGAGGAGACCCAGTACTTC
TRBD2	TRBV7-9	-	TRBJ2-2	CASSRTRGLAPNTGELFF	TGTGCCAGCAGCCGTACCCGCGGACTAGCGCCGAACACCGGGGAGCTGTTTTTT
-	TRBV6-1	-	TRBJ1-5	CASSERGLTQPQHF	TGTGCCAGCAGCGAAAGGGGGTTGACTCAGCCCCAGCATTTT
-	TRBV19	-	TRBJ2-5	CASSIPGVTGETQYF	TGTGCCAGTAGTATCCCCGGGGTCACCGGGGAGACCCAGTACTTC
TRBD1	TRBV4-1	once	TRBJ1-2	CASSPTGVYGYTF	TGCGCCAGCAGCCCCACAGGGGTCTATGGCTACACCTTC
-	TRBV29-1	-	TRBJ2-3	CSVRLGMGSTDTQYF	TGCAGCGTTAGGTTAGGGATGGGGAGCACAGATACGCAGTATTTT
-	TRBV7-4	-	TRBJ1-5	CASSLDPGGLEFYSNQPQHF	TGTGCCAGCAGCTTAGATCCCGGTGGACTGGAGTTTTATAGCAATCAGCCCCAGCATTTT
-	TRBV29-1	-	TRBJ2-3	CSVSSSSTDTQYF	TGCAGCGTGTCTAGTTCCTCCACAGATACGCAGTATTTT
TRBD1	TRBV6-1	-	TRBJ1-5	CASARDRVEQPQHF	TGTGCCAGCGCCCGGGACAGGGTTGAGCAGCCCCAGCATTTT
-	TRBV6-5	-	TRBJ2-7	CASSYSEDAYF	TGTGCCAGCAGTTATTCGGAAGATGCGTACTTC
TRBD2	TRBV25-1	once	TRBJ2-1	CASSEFGLADSYNEQFF	TGTGCCAGCAGTGAATTCGGACTAGCGGACTCCTACAATGAGCAGTTCTTC
-	TRBV7-8	-	TRBJ1-1	CASSIMSQVAGVEAFF	TGTGCCAGCAGCATAATGTCCCAGGTAGCAGGGGTTGAAGCTTTCTTT
-	TRBV15	-	TRBJ1-5	CATSRVIQGPQHF	TGTGCCACCAGCAGAGTAATACAAGGCCCCCAGCATTTT
TRBD1	TRBV18	-	TRBJ1-4	CASSQGQGAANEKLFF	TGTGCCAGCTCCCAAGGACAGGGGGCCGCTAATGAAAAACTGTTTTTT
TRBD2	TRBV11-3	-	TRBJ2-3	CASSLEAGDTQYF	TGTGCCAGCAGCTTAGAAGCGGGGGATACGCAGTATTTT
TRBD1	TRBV5-4	once	TRBJ2-2	CASNPQGPTNTGELFF	TGTGCCAGCAACCCACAGGGGCCTACGAACACCGGGGAGCTGTTTTTT
-	TRBV2	few	TRBJ1-2	CASSGQGKGYTF	TGTGCCAGCAGTGGGCAGGGCAAGGGCTACACCTTC
TRBD1	TRBV7-8	-	TRBJ2-2	CASSFNRQGAGGELFF	TGTGCCAGCAGCTTTAATAGACAGGGGGCGGGCGGGGAGCTGTTTTTT
TRBD2	TRBV7-2	-	TRBJ2-1	CASSSKLAGEVDEQFF	TGTGCCAGCAGCTCTAAACTAGCGGGAGAGGTCGATGAGCAGTTCTTC